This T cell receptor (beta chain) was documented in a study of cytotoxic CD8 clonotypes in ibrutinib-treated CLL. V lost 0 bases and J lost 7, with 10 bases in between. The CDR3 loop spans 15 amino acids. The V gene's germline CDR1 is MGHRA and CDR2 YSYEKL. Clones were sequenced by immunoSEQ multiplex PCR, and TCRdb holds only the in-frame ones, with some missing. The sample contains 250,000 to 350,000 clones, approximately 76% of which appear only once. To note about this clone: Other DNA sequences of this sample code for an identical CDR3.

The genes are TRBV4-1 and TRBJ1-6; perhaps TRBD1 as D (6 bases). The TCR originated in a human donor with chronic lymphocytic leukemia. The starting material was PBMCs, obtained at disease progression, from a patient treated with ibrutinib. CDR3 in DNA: TGCGCCAGCAGCCAAGATCGGGGGGCGAATTCACCCCTCCACTTT. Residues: CASSQDRGANSPLHF.